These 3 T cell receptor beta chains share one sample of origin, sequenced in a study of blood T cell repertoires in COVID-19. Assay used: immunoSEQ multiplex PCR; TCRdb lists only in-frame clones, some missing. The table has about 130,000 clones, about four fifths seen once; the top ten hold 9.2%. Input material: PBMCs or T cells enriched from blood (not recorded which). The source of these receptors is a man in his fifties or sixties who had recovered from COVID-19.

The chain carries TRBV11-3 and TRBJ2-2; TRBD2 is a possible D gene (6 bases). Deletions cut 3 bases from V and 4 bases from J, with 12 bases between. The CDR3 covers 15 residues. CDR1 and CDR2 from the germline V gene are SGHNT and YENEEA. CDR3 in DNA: TGTGCCAGCAGCTTGAAAAGGGGAGGCACCGGGGAGCTGTTTTTT. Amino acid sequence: CASSLKRGGTGELFF.

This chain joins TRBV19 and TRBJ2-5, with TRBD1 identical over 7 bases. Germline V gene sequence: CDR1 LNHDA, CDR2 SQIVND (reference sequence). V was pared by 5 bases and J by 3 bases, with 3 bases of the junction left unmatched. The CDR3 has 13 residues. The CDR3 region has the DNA TGTGCCAGTAGTCGACAGGGTAAAGAGACCCAGTACTTC. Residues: CASSRQGKETQYF.

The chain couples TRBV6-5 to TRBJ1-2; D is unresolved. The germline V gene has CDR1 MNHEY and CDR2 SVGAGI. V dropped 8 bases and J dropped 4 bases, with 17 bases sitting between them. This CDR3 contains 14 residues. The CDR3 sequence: CASLDSTESYGYTF. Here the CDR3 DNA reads TGTGCCAGCCTGGACTCAACAGAAAGCTATGGCTACACCTTC.